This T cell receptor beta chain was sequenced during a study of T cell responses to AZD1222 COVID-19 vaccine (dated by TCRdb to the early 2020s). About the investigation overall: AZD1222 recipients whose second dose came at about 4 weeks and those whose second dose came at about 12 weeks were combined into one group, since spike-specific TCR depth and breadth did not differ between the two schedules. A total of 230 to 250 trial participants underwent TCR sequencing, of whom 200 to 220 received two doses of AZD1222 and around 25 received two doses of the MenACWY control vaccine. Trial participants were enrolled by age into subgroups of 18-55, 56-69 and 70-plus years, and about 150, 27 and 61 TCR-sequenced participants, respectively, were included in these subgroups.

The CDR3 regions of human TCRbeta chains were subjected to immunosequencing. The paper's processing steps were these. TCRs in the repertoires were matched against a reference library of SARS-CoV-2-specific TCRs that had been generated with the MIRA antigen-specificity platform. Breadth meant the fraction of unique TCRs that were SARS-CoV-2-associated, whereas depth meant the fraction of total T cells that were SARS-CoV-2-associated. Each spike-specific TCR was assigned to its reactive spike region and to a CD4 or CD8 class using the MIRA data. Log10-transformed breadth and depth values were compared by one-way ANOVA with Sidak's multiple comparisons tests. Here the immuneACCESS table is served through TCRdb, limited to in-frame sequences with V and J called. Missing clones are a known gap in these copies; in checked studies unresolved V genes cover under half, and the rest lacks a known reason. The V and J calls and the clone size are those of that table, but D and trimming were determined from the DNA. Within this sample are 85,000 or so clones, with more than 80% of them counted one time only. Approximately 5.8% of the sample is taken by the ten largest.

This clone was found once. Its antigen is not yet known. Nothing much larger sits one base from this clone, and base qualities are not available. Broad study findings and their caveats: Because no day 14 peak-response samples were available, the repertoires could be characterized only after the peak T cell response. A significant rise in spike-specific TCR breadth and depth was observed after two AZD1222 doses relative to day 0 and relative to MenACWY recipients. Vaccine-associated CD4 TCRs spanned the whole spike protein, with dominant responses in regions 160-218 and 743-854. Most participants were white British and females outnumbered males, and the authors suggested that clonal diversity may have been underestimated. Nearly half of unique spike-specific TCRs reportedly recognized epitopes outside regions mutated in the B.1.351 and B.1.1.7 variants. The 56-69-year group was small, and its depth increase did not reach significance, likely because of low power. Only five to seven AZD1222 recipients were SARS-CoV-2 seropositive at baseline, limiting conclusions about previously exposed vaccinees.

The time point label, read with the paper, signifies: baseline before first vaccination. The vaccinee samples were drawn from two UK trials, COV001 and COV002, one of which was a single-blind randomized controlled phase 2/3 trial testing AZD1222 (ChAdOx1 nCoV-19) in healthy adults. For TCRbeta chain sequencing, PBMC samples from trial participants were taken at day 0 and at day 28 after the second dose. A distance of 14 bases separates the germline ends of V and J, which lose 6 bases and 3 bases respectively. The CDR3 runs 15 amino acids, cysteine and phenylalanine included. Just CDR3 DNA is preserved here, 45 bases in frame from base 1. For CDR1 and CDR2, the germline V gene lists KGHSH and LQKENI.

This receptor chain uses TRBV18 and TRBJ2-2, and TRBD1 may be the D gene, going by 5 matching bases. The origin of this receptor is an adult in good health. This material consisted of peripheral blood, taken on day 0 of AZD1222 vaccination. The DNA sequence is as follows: TGTGCCAGCTCGATCAACATAGGGGACACCGGGGAGCTGTTTTTT. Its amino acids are CASSINIGDTGELFF.